The next 8 T cell receptor beta chains were all read from a single sample in a study of T-cell reconstitution after alpha-beta-depleted transplantation in children. A TCRbeta library incorporating unique molecular identifiers was prepared. TCRdb re-called the PCR reads through MiXCR, storing one row per CDR3 protein. The sample lists 83,000 or so distinct CDR3 sequences, roughly 8.8% occurring once. Source: PBMCs from the stem cell graft donor, taken from the stem cell graft. The receptors derive from a human donor who donated a stem cell graft to a child with congenital amegakaryocytic thrombocytopenia.

This clonotype was seen at least ten times. The rearrangement uses TRBV5-1 and TRBJ1-1; D is undetermined. Per the germline V gene, CDR1 is SGHRS and CDR2 is YFSETQ. Trimming took off 0 bases at V and 9 bases at J, with 30 bases between the two ends. The CDR3 runs to 19 residues. The CDR3 nucleotides are TGCGCCAGCAGCTTGGGACCGTTTGGTCGTGGGGTGGCAGATGAAAAAGCTTTCTTT. It specifies CASSLGPFGRGVADEKAFF.

In its sample, this clonotype was seen many times. The chain joins TRBV5-1 to TRBJ2-7, with D possibly TRBD2 on 5 matching bases. This CDR3 is 14 amino acids long. The germline CDR1 and CDR2 sequences are SGHRS and YFSETQ. V was clipped by 3 bases and J by 5 bases, with 15 bases between them. The CDR3 DNA follows: TGCGCCAGCAGCTGGGCGGGCGACGGCAACGAGCAGTACTTC. Translating gives CASSWAGDGNEQYF.

The V gene is TRBV7-8, the J gene TRBJ2-7; D is undetermined. Germline V gene lookup returns CDR1 SGHVS and CDR2 FQNEAQ. The CDR3 is 13 residues long. Trimming removed 5 bases at V and 2 bases at J, with 10 bases between. DNA for the CDR3: TGTGCCAGCAGCCCGAGGCTCCCCTACGAGCAGTACTTC. Encoded protein: CASSPRLPYEQYF. Combining the CDR3 with reference TRBV7-8 and TRBJ2-7 gives the whole variable domain GAGVSQSPRYKVAKRGQDVALRCDPISGHVSLFWYQQALGQGPEFLTYFQNEAQLDKSGLPSDRFFAERPEGSVSTLKIQRTQQEDSAVYLCASSPRLPYEQYFGPGTRLTVT.

To note about this clonotype: A read error is possible here, since a much larger clone lies one base away. The chain joins TRBV12-3 or TRBV12-4 to TRBJ2-7; unclear D gene. The CDR3 has 13 residues. Written as DNA, the CDR3 is TGTGCCATCAGTTTGGCACGATCCTACGAGCAGTACTTC. It translates to CAISLARSYEQYF.

This clonotype appeared many times. The J gene is TRBJ2-7, the V gene TRBV15; possibly TRBD2 for D (6 bases). Trimming left V 0 bases short and J 4 bases short, with 13 bases between. The germline CDR1 and CDR2 sequences are LNHNV and YYDKDF (reference sequence). The CDR3 runs to 15 residues. DNA of the CDR3: TGTGCCACCAGCAGAGATCTGGGGGGAGTATACGAGCAGTACTTC. It codes for CATSRDLGGVYEQYF.

This clonotype was counted a few times. The chain combines TRBV5-1 with TRBJ2-2, with 9 nucleotides matching TRBD2. V lost 2 bases, J lost 2 bases, and 4 bases stayed unmatched. This CDR3 has 16 amino acids. The germline V gene has CDR1 SGHRS and CDR2 YFSETQ. Written as DNA, the CDR3 is TGCGCCAGCAGCTTACTGACTAGCGGAAACACCGGGGAGCTGTTTTTT. It is translated as CASSLLTSGNTGELFF.

This clonotype was found many times. This sequence joins TRBV12-3 or TRBV12-4 and TRBJ1-1; TRBD1 might be the D (5 bases). Trimming took off 6 bases at V and 1 base at J, with 9 bases between the two ends. The CDR3 runs to 13 residues. CDR3 in amino acids: CASSLQGNTEAFF. CDR3 nucleotides: TGTGCCAGCAGCTTGCAGGGGAACACTGAAGCTTTCTTT.

This clonotype came up many times. V gene TRBV7-2 combines with J gene TRBJ1-5, with 9 bases fitting TRBD1. This CDR3 comprises 13 residues. Germline V lookup: CDR1 SGHTA, CDR2 FQGNSA. V trimming: 4 bases; J trimming: 6 bases; junction bases outside the gene matches: 1. CDR3 coding DNA: TGTGCCAGCAGCTCGGACAGGGGTCAGCCCCAGCATTTT. Translation: CASSSDRGQPQHF.